This T cell receptor beta chain derives from a study of spatial heterogeneity in lung cancer (dated by TCRdb to about 2019). A note on the overall study: Beta-chain transcripts were consistently detected in greater numbers than alpha-chain transcripts, which likely reflected higher beta-chain transcript abundance. The study quantitatively compared TCR alpha and beta repertoires across multiple tumor regions, matched nontumor lung and blood in non-small cell lung cancer. In the raw uncorrected reads, each unique combination of TCR and UMI appeared more than ten times on average. At surgery, hundreds of tumor regions, 64 matched nontumor lung samples and 50 to 60 PBMC samples were TCR-sequenced for both alpha and beta chains. The study linked features of the TCR repertoire to counts of nonsynonymous mutations, which were determined by whole-exome sequencing of tumor tissue. The paper as a whole reports these results and caveats: Additional single-cell paired TCR alpha and beta sequencing was considered necessary to confirm, at a functional level, the hypothesis that regional TCRs recognize regional mutations.

Sample time point, as interpreted from the label and publication: sample taken at primary tumor resection. TCR sequencing used whole RNA extracted from tumor and nontumor lung tissue, or from cryopreserved PBMC samples, without cell sorting. Samples were obtained from about 75 patients with early-stage, untreated non-small cell lung cancer from the lung TRACERx cohort. Only patients for whom sufficient RNA was available from at least two tumor regions were selected for TCR sequencing. A lung pathologist reviewed the tumor and adjacent nontumor lung specimens before the specimens were selected. This clonotype appeared a few times. What antigen it recognizes has not been identified. No quality values exist for individual bases; no much larger clone is one base distant. This beta chain is an unintended read in a library built for alpha chains; its size means little. Preparation of the library involved 5' RACE. Sequencing took place on a NextSeq 500. In the TCR library protocol, a unique molecular identifier was attached to each TCR cDNA molecule so that PCR and sequencing errors could be corrected. The original methods were these. TCR identification, UMI-based error correction and CDR3 extraction were performed with Decombinator tools. TCRs above a frequency of 2 per 1,000, corresponding to the top 1% of the tumor frequency distribution, were defined as expanded. Rényi diversity was computed with the R vegan package after subsampling each repertoire 100 times to 5,000 TCRs. To build CDR3 similarity networks, amino acid triplet string-kernel similarity was used, and CDR3s were connected when their pairwise similarity was above 0.82. TCRdb trimmed the raw reads at Q25, called clones with MiXCR and kept productive beta chains. One record per CDR3 amino acid sequence lists the most common genes and DNA. These V and J calls are TCRdb output, not the study's own analysis. This sample is represented by more than 9,000 distinct CDR3 sequences; approximately 6.2% of them were singletons. Approximately 10% of the sample comes from the top ten.

Trimming removed 11 bases from V and 0 bases from J, leaving 8 bases between the germline ends. Looking up the germline V gene yields CDR1 ENHRY and CDR2 SYGVKD. Measured from the cysteine to the phenylalanine, the CDR3 is 13 residues long. The entry retains the CDR3 DNA only, 39 bases that are in frame from base 1. This receptor chain uses TRBV10-3 and TRBJ1-6, with the D segment identity uncertain. This material consisted of normal lung tissue next to the tumor, taken at surgery. This clonotype was obtained from a male donor with early-stage non-small cell lung cancer. The nucleotide sequence reads TGTGCCGCCGCGAGCTCCTATAATTCACCCCTCCACTTT. This sequence encodes CAAASSYNSPLHF.